Shown below are 11 T cell receptor beta chains from a single sample sequenced in a study of persistence of HIV-infected CD4 T cells. Cells were stimulated with overlapping HIV-1 Gag 15-mer peptides. CD40L-negative CD69-negative CD45RO-high memory CD4+ T cells were sorted as populations depleted of antigen-responding cells. For these receptors, no antigen is known. The immunoSEQ assay was version 4, run in survey mode. Profiling relied on immunoSEQ multiplex PCR, and the TCRdb table lists in-frame clones only, not all of them. The sample lists about 36,000 clones; about 83% were seen once. The specimen was cultured CD4+ T cells from PBMCs, collected from a patient who received antiretroviral therapy. The origin of the receptors is an adult with HIV. The donor label of this sample is uncertain.

The gene calls are TRBV5-1 and TRBJ1-1; no firm D call. The CDR3 runs 13 residues. Germline V gene data show CDR1 as SGHRS and CDR2 as YFSETQ. The V and J ends lost 6 bases and 6 bases respectively, with 15 bases between them. CDR3 sequence: CASKRGSDAEAFF. The CDR3 DNA sequence: TGCGCCAGCAAGAGAGGGAGTGACGCTGAAGCTTTCTTT.

The V and J genes are TRBV28 and TRBJ2-7; perhaps D is TRBD1 or TRBD2 (5 bases each). Trimming left V 8 bases short and J 2 bases short, with 13 bases between. CDR1 is MDHEN and CDR2 is SYDVKM in the germline V gene. This CDR3 is 13 amino acids long. The CDR3 sequence is CASGRQGPYEQYF. The CDR3 bases are TGTGCCAGCGGTCGGCAGGGACCCTACGAGCAGTACTTC.

The V gene is TRBV24-1, the J gene TRBJ2-2, with D maybe TRBD2 (5 bases). V was cut by 2 bases and J by 6 bases, with 9 bases left in between. The germline CDR1 and CDR2 sequences are KGHDR and SFDVKD. The CDR3 runs to 14 residues. The CDR3 region has the DNA TGTGCCACCAGTGATTCTAGCATGGCCGGGGAGCTGTTTTTT. Encoded protein: CATSDSSMAGELFF.

This clone was observed a few times. The chain joins TRBV20-1 to TRBJ2-3, with 8 bases identical to TRBD2. Looked up from germline, CDR1 is DFQATT and CDR2 is SNEGSKA (reference sequence). CDR3 length: 15 residues. The trim removed 3 bases at V and 1 base at J, leaving 6 bases unmatched. The CDR3 DNA sequence: TGCAGTGCTAGTAGTCGGCGGGAGGGCACAGATACGCAGTATTTT. It encodes CSASSRREGTDTQYF.

CDR3 nucleotide sequence: TGTGCCAGCAGTTTATTTACGGGGACAAACACTGAAGCTTTCTTT. Translation gives CASSLFTGTNTEAFF. The gene calls are TRBV28 and TRBJ1-1; D is possibly TRBD1 (6 bases). The CDR3 extends over 15 amino acids. The V and J ends lost 1 base and 2 bases respectively, with 11 bases between them. Per the germline V gene, CDR1 is MDHEN and CDR2 is SYDVKM.

The chain uses TRBV7-3 and TRBJ2-3; 9 bases agree with TRBD2. This CDR3 contains 18 residues. V shed 5 bases, J shed 0 bases, and the junction held 12 bases outside the gene matches. The germline gives CDR1 SGHTA, CDR2 FQGTGA. CDR3 sequence reads: CASSRRASGAASTDTQYF. In nucleotides, the CDR3 is TGTGCCAGCAGCCGAAGGGCTAGCGGGGCTGCTAGCACAGATACGCAGTATTTT. Combining the CDR3 with reference TRBV7-3 and TRBJ2-3 gives the whole variable domain GAGVSQTPSNKVTEKGKYVELRCDPISGHTALYWYRQSLGQGPEFLIYFQGTGAADDSGLPNDRFFAVRPEGSVSTLKIQRTERGDSAVYLCASSRRASGAASTDTQYFGPGTRLTVL.

This chain connects TRBV6-5 to TRBJ2-7, with 8 bases aligning to TRBD1. The CDR3 contains 14 residues. J lost 6 bases, V lost 6 bases, and 10 bases had no gene match. The germline CDR1 and CDR2 sequences are MNHEY and SVGAGI. CDR3 coding DNA: TGTGCCAGCAGGGCCGCCGGGACAGGTGGCGAGCAGTACTTC. Its translation: CASRAAGTGGEQYF.

This chain uses TRBV19 with TRBJ1-2; 7 bases line up with TRBD1. V lost 0 bases, J lost 5 bases, and 3 bases stayed unmatched. Germline CDR1 is LNHDA and CDR2 is SQIVND (reference sequence). This CDR3 spans 14 amino acids. CDR3 coding DNA: TGTGCCAGTAGTATAGATCCAGGGGGGTATGGCTACACCTTC. It codes for CASSIDPGGYGYTF.

This clone occurred a few times. The chain has TRBV28 and TRBJ1-5; D gene unclear. V lost 4 bases and J lost 4, with 11 bases in between. The germline CDR1 and CDR2 sequences are MDHEN and SYDVKM. The CDR3 length is 14 residues. CDR3 nucleotide sequence: TGTGCCAGCAGTTGGTCGGGTACAAATCAGCCCCAGCATTTT. Translation: CASSWSGTNQPQHF.

The V call is TRBV28, the J call TRBJ1-5; D ambiguous. Germline CDR1 MDHEN, CDR2 SYDVKM. Trimming removed 5 bases from V and 3 bases from J, with 14 bases in between. This CDR3 comprises 15 residues. The CDR3 DNA follows: TGTGCCAGCAGTACCACGGACGGTTACAATCAGCCCCAGCATTTT. This codes for CASSTTDGYNQPQHF. Filled out from reference TRBV28 and TRBJ1-5, the complete variable domain reads DVKVTQSSRYLVKRTGEKVFLECVQDMDHENMFWYRQDPGLGLRLIYFSYDVKMKEKGDIPEGYSVSREKKERFSLILESASTNQTSMYLCASSTTDGYNQPQHFGDGTRLSIL.

The chain has TRBV6-5 and TRBJ1-4; weak D call: TRBD1 (5 bases). CDR3 length equals 14 residues. V dropped 7 bases and J dropped 5 bases, with 14 bases sitting between them. Per the germline V gene, CDR1 is MNHEY and CDR2 is SVGAGI. The CDR3 loop is CASTSGQVNEKLFF. In nucleotides, the CDR3 is TGTGCCAGCACCTCGGGGCAGGTGAATGAAAAACTGTTTTTT.